The sequence of this T cell receptor beta chain was determined in a study of CD8 T cells in Susac syndrome. The T cells that were sequenced for TCR beta were CD8+ and CD4+ cells from blood. In contrast to the negatively isolated CD8+ and CD4+ T cells, TEMRA cells were FACS-enriched. V dropped 6 bases and J dropped 0 bases, with 11 bases sitting between them. CDR1 and CDR2 from the germline V gene are DFQATT and SNEGSKA (reference sequence). The CDR3 runs 13 residues. A quantity of about 0.5 to 1 ug RNA underwent reverse transcription using random hexamers. Amplification of TCR beta CDR3 by immunoSEQ multiplex PCR spanned 54 Vbeta and 13 Jbeta. Each CDR3 protein gets one entry after TCRdb re-called the immunoSEQ multiplex PCR reads with MiXCR. The table lists some 200,000 distinct CDR3 sequences, 90% to 95% of them singletons, with 0.085% to 0.095% in the top ten.

This receptor was obtained from a human donor with multiple sclerosis. The chain recombines TRBV20-1 with TRBJ1-1, with D unresolved. Sequencing was performed on CD4+ T cells from PBMCs. CDR3 in DNA: TGCAGTGCCCGAGACGGCATGAACACTGAAGCTTTCTTT. Translated: CSARDGMNTEAFF.